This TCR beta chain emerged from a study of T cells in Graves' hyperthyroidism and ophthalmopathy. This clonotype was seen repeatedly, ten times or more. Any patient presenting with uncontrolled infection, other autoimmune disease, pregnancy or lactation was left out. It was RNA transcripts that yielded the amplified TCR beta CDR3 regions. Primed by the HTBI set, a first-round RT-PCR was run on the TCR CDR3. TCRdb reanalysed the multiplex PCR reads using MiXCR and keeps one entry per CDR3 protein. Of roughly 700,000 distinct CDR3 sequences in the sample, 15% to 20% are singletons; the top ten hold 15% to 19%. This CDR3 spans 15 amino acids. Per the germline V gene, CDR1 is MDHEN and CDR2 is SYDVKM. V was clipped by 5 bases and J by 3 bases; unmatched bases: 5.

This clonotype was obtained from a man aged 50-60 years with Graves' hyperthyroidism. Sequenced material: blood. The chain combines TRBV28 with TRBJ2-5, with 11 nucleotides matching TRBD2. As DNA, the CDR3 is TGTGCCAGCAGTGCCCTACTAGCGGGAGAAGAGACCCAGTACTTC. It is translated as CASSALLAGEETQYF.